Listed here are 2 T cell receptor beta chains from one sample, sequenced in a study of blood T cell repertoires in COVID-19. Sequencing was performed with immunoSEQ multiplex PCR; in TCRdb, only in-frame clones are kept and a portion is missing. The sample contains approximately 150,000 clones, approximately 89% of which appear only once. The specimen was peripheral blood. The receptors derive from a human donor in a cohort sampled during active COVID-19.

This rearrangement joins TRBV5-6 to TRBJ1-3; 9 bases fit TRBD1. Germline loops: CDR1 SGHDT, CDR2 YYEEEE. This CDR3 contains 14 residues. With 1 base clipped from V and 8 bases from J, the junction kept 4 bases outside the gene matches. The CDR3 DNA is TGTGCCAGCAGCTTGATACAGGGGGCATACACCATATATTTT. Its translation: CASSLIQGAYTIYF. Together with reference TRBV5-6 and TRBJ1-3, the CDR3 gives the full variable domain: DAGVTQSPTHLIKTRGQQVTLRCSPKSGHDTVSWYQQALGQGPQFIFQYYEEEERQRGNFPDRFSGHQFPNYSSELNVNALLLGDSALYLCASSLIQGAYTIYFGEGSWLTVV.

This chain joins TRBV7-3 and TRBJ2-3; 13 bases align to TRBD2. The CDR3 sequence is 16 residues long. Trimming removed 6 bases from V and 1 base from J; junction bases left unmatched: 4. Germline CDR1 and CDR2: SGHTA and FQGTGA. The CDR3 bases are TGTGCCAGCAGACAAGGACTAGCGGGGGGCACAGATACGCAGTATTTT. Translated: CASRQGLAGGTDTQYF.